This T cell receptor beta chain derives from a study of response to subunit inactivated influenza vaccine. Trimming stripped 4 bases from V and 2 bases from J, with 8 bases between. Germline V gene data show CDR1 as SGHRS and CDR2 as YFSETQ. CDR3 length: 13 residues. TCRdb reprocessed the RT-PCR reads via MiXCR and lists one record per CDR3 protein. Of around 190,000 distinct CDR3 sequences listed, nearly 9.5% were seen once; the top ten hold about 11%. The sample here was non-naive T cells sorted from PBMCs, taken on the day of vaccination. The receptor was isolated from a man aged 50 to 60 who received an inactivated influenza vaccine. The chain uses TRBV5-1 and TRBJ2-3; D is unclear. In DNA, the CDR3 is TGCGCCAGCAGCCGCCGCTCCACAGATACGCAGTATTTT. The encoded protein is CASSRRSTDTQYF. Using reference TRBV5-1 and TRBJ2-3 for the parts outside the CDR3, the full variable domain is KAGVTQTPRYLIKTRGQQVTLSCSPISGHRSVSWYQQTPGQGLQFLFEYFSETQRNKGNFPGRFSGRQFSNSRSEMNVSTLELGDSALYLCASSRRSTDTQYFGPGTRLTVL.